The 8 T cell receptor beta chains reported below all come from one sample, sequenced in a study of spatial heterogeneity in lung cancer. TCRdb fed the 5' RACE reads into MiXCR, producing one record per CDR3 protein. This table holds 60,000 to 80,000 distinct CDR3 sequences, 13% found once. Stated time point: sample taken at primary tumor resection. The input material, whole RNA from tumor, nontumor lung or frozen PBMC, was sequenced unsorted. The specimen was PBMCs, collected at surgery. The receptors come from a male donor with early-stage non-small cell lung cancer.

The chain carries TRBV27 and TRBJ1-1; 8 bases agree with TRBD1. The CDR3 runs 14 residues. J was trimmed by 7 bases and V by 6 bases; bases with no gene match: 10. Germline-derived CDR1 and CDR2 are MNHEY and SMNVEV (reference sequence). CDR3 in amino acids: CASRRYGQGFEAFF. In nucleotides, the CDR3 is TGTGCCAGCAGGCGTTACGGACAGGGTTTTGAAGCTTTCTTT.

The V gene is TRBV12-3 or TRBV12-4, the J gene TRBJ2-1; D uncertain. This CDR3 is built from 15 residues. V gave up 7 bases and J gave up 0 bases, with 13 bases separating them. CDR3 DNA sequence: TGTGCCAGCATCAAATCCTTTCGCTCCTACAATGAGCAGTTCTTC. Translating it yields CASIKSFRSYNEQFF.

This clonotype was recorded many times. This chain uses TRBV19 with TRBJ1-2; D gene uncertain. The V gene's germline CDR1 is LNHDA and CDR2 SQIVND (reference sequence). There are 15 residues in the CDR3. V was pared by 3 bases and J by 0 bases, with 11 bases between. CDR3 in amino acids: CASSIQDTSNYGYTF. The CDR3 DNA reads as TGTGCCAGTAGTATCCAAGATACCTCTAACTATGGCTACACCTTC.

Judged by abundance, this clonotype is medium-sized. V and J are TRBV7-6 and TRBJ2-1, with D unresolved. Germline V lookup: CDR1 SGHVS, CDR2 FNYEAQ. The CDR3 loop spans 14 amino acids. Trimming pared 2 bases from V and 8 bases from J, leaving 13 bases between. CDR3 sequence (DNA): TGTGCCAGCAGCTTATTGGTGAGCTCTTATGAGCAGTTCTTC. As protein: CASSLLVSSYEQFF.

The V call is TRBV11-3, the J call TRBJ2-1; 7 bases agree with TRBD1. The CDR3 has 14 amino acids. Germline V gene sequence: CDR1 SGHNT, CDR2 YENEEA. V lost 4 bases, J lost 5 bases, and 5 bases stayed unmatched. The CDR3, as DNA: TGTGCCAGCAGCTCCGGGACAGTCAACAATGAGCAGTTCTTC. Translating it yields CASSSGTVNNEQFF.

DNA for the CDR3: TGCAGCGCTAAGTCTGGAAACACCATATATTTT. Translated, it gives CSAKSGNTIYF. The chain employs TRBV29-1 and TRBJ1-3; D call uncertain. The CDR3 has 11 amino acids. Between the trimmed V and J ends, which lost 7 bases and 1 base, there was a span of 5 bases. Germline CDR1 SQVTM, CDR2 ANQGSEA.

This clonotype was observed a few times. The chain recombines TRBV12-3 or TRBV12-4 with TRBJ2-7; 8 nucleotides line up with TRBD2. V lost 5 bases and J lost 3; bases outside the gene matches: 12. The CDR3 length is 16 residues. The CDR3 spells CASSPSGGALFYEQYF. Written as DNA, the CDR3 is TGTGCCAGCAGTCCCTCGGGGGGGGCGCTATTCTACGAGCAGTACTTC.

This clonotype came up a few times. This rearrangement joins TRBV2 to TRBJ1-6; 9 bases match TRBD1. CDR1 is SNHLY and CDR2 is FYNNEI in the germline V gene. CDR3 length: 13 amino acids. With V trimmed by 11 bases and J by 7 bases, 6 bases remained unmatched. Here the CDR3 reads CARQGERNSPLHF. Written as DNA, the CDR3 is TGTGCCCGACAGGGGGAGAGAAATTCACCCCTCCACTTT.